This T cell receptor (beta chain) emerged from a study of shared clonotypes between healthy human individuals. Whole-study context: The study enrolled a couple of women and a few men aged 18 to 49.

The CDR3 sequence is 15 residues long. Between the trimmed V and J ends, which lost 0 bases and 3 bases, there was a span of 13 bases. Per the germline V gene, CDR1 is SGHKS and CDR2 is YYEKEE (reference sequence). Unsorted samples, those not sorted, used approximately 88 million PBMCs for genomic DNA. The assay was run at deep level. The quantity of DNA used in unsorted PBMC replicate PCRs was roughly 320 ng, corresponding to tens of thousands of T cell genomes. Method: immunoSEQ multiplex PCR; TCRdb's copy keeps in-frame clones and lacks some. The data contain around 530,000 clones, about 80% of them singletons.

Sequencing was done on a sample of PBMCs. The rearrangement joins TRBV5-5 to TRBJ2-7; D might be TRBD1 (5 bases). The TCR comes from a woman aged 40 to 50 in good health. Some clones in this sample may be carry-over from other donors' samples. CDR3 bases: TGTGCCAGCAGCTTGGGGGCAGGGATAGACTACGAGCAGTACTTC. It translates to CASSLGAGIDYEQYF.